These 16 T cell receptor beta chains were sequenced from one sample in a study of PD-1 blockade in classical Hodgkin lymphoma. Relapse after autologous stem cell transplantation occurred in every patient, and brentuximab vedotin exposure varied. Generated by immunoSEQ multiplex PCR, the TCRdb table keeps only in-frame clones and is missing some. The sample records some 13,000 clones, 82% being singletons. The sample here was peripheral blood mononuclear cells (PBMCs), taken at baseline. All receptors derive from a human donor with classical Hodgkin lymphoma.

V gene TRBV5-1 combines with J gene TRBJ2-7; TRBD2 aligns across 7 bases. The J segment lost 3 bases and the V segment lost 0 bases, leaving 3 bases of the junction unmatched. Germline V gene sequence: CDR1 SGHRS, CDR2 YFSETQ. This CDR3 has 14 residues. Written as DNA, the CDR3 is TGCGCCAGCAGCTTGGCGCGGGAGTTCTACGAGCAGTACTTC. Translating it yields CASSLAREFYEQYF.

The rearrangement uses TRBV6-6 and TRBJ2-7; TRBD2 matches at 10 bases. The junction had 3 bases not matched to a gene; V was cut back by 1 base and J by 3 bases. The CDR3 runs 15 residues. Germline V gene data show CDR1 as MNHNY and CDR2 as SVGAGI (reference sequence). The DNA of the CDR3 is TGTGCCAGCAGTTACTTCGCTAGCGGGGGCTACGAGCAGTACTTC. Translation: CASSYFASGGYEQYF.

The rearrangement links TRBV14 to TRBJ2-3, with TRBD2 identical over 8 bases. Germline V gives CDR1 SGHDN, CDR2 FVKESK. V was clipped by 2 bases and J by 2 bases; unmatched bases: 3. The CDR3 length is 15 residues. The chain's CDR3 is CASSQSLAATDTQYF. CDR3 coding DNA: TGTGCCAGCAGCCAATCACTAGCGGCCACAGATACGCAGTATTTT.

This clone came up once. The chain uses TRBV5-4 and TRBJ1-1; D is undetermined. The CDR3 is made up of 16 amino acids. Trimming took 0 bases from V and 1 from J, leaving 13 bases between them. CDR1 is SGHNT, CDR2 YYREEE, per germline (reference sequence). CDR3: CASSLAGRGGNTEAFF. The CDR3 DNA reads TGTGCCAGCAGCTTGGCGGGGAGAGGTGGGAACACTGAAGCTTTCTTT.

The rearrangement uses TRBV5-4 and TRBJ2-5; D is unclear. Trimming took off 0 bases at V and 7 bases at J, with 10 bases between the two ends. The germline V gene has CDR1 SGHNT and CDR2 YYREEE (reference sequence). The CDR3 consists of 13 residues. This CDR3 is CASSLEASGTQYF. The CDR3 DNA is TGTGCCAGCAGCTTGGAGGCCTCAGGGACCCAGTACTTC. Drawing the rest from reference TRBV5-4 and TRBJ2-5, the complete variable domain is ETGVTQSPTHLIKTRGQQVTLRCSSQSGHNTVSWYQQALGQGPQFIFQYYREEENGRGNFPPRFSGLQFPNYSSELNVNALELDDSALYLCASSLEASGTQYFGPGTRLLVL.

V is TRBV4-2 and J is TRBJ2-7; a possible D gene is TRBD2 (6 bases). Germline lookup yields CDR1 LGHNA and CDR2 YNFKEQ. The CDR3 extends over 14 amino acids. V lost 0 bases and J 3 bases, leaving 9 bases between the germline ends. The CDR3, as DNA: TGTGCCAGCAGCCAAGATCCGGGAGACTACGAGCAGTACTTC. Its translation is CASSQDPGDYEQYF.

The rearrangement links TRBV18 to TRBJ2-5; D is tentatively TRBD1 or TRBD2 (5 bases each). With 7 bases removed from V and 1 base from J, the gap between germline ends came to 10 bases. CDR1 is KGHSH and CDR2 is LQKENI in the germline V gene. The CDR3 extends over 13 amino acids. The chain's CDR3 is CASFGTLQETQYF. The CDR3 coding sequence is TGTGCCAGCTTCGGGACGCTCCAAGAGACCCAGTACTTC.

In this sample, this clone turned up once. This sequence joins TRBV5-1 and TRBJ2-3; D remains unclear. Looked up from germline, CDR1 is SGHRS and CDR2 is YFSETQ. V lost 4 bases, J lost 2 bases, and 23 bases lay in between. The CDR3 has 18 amino acids. The DNA for the CDR3 is TGCGCCAGCAGCAAGAGTCGTAGTTGGGCGGAAATCACAGATACGCAGTATTTT. Protein product: CASSKSRSWAEITDTQYF.

This clone was found once. The CDR3 nucleotides read TGTGCCAGCAGCCCGATGTTGCAAGAGACCCAGTACTTC. Amino acid sequence: CASSPMLQETQYF. This chain links TRBV9 with TRBJ2-5; D gene ambiguous. There are 13 residues in the CDR3. The V and J ends lost 4 bases and 2 bases respectively, with 9 bases between them. The germline gives CDR1 SGDLS, CDR2 YYNGEE.

The V gene is TRBV28, the J gene TRBJ1-4; D is possibly TRBD1 (6 bases). The CDR3 consists of 16 residues. Trimming took 1 base from V and 5 from J, leaving 14 bases between them. Germline CDR1 reads MDHEN; CDR2 reads SYDVKM. In nucleotides, the CDR3 is TGTGCCAGCAGTTTATATGGGGGCCCTCCAAATGAAAAACTGTTTTTT. It specifies CASSLYGGPPNEKLFF. The whole variable domain, remainder taken from reference TRBV28 and TRBJ1-4, is DVKVTQSSRYLVKRTGEKVFLECVQDMDHENMFWYRQDPGLGLRLIYFSYDVKMKEKGDIPEGYSVSREKKERFSLILESASTNQTSMYLCASSLYGGPPNEKLFFGSGTQLSVL.

This chain uses TRBV2 with TRBJ2-2, with D perhaps being TRBD1 or TRBD2 (5 bases each). Germline V lookup: CDR1 SNHLY, CDR2 FYNNEI. CDR3 size: 12 residues. Trimming shortened V by 11 bases and J by 7 bases, and 14 bases separated the two germline ends. The CDR3 region is CAGGFGGGELFF. For the CDR3, the DNA is TGTGCCGGAGGTTTTGGGGGCGGGGAGCTGTTTTTT. Filled out from reference TRBV2 and TRBJ2-2, the complete variable domain reads EPEVTQTPSHQVTQMGQEVILRCVPISNHLYFYWYRQILGQKVEFLVSFYNNEISEKSEIFDDQFSVERPDGSNFTLKIRSTKLEDSAMYFCAGGFGGGELFFGEGSRLTVL.

With respect to this clone: The same CDR3 can be traced to other DNA sequences in this sample. The chain uses TRBV5-1 and TRBJ2-5, with D uncertain. V gave up 0 bases and J gave up 5 bases, with 8 bases separating them. This CDR3 region has 13 residues. The V gene's germline CDR1 is SGHRS and CDR2 YFSETQ. The CDR3 protein is CASSLGVGETQYF. CDR3 nucleotide sequence: TGCGCCAGCAGCTTGGGGGTAGGGGAGACCCAGTACTTC.

V usage is TRBV5-1 and J usage is TRBJ2-5, with D tentatively TRBD1 (6 bases). With 2 bases removed from V and 0 bases from J, the gap between germline ends came to 8 bases. Germline V gene lookup returns CDR1 SGHRS and CDR2 YFSETQ. The CDR3 extends over 14 amino acids. The CDR3 nucleotides read TGCGCCAGCAGCTTCCAGGGGCACCAAGAGACCCAGTACTTC. It specifies CASSFQGHQETQYF.

The count of this clone is one. The V and J genes are TRBV6-5 and TRBJ2-5, with 7 bases identical to TRBD2. V lost 7 bases, J lost 4 bases, and 3 bases stayed unmatched. The CDR3 is made up of 12 amino acids. Germline V lookup: CDR1 MNHEY, CDR2 SVGAGI. CDR3 coding DNA: TGTGCCAGCATATCTAGCGGAGAGACCCAGTACTTC. It codes for CASISSGETQYF.

The V gene is TRBV27, the J gene TRBJ2-3; 7 bases agree with TRBD2. Trimming removed 5 bases from V and 6 bases from J; junction bases left unmatched: 11. Germline CDR1 and CDR2: MNHEY and SMNVEV (reference sequence). The CDR3 is 15 amino acids. The CDR3 is CASSPPAGNGDTQYF. CDR3 nucleotide sequence: TGTGCCAGCAGTCCCCCAGCGGGGAACGGGGATACGCAGTATTTT.

The rearrangement links TRBV9 to TRBJ1-2; no firm D call. Germline-derived CDR1 and CDR2 are SGDLS and YYNGEE. Trimming removed 4 bases at V and 8 bases at J, with 12 bases between. The CDR3 loop spans 12 amino acids. The CDR3 sequence is CASSFTEGGYTF. The CDR3 nucleotides are TGTGCCAGCAGCTTTACAGAAGGCGGCTACACCTTC.